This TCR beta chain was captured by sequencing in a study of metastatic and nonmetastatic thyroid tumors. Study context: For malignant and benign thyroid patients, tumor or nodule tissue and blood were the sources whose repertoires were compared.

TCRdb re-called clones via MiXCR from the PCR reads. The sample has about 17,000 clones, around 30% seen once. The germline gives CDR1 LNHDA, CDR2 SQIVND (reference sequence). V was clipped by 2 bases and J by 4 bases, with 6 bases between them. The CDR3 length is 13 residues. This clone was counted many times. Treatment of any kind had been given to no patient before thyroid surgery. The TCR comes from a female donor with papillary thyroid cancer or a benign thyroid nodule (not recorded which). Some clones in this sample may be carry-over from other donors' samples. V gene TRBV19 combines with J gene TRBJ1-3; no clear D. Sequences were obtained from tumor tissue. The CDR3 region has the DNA TGTGCCAGTAGTATAACGGACGGAAACACCATATATTTT. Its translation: CASSITDGNTIYF.